Listed below are T cell receptor beta chains from one sample, sequenced in a study of shared clonotypes between healthy human individuals. The table came from immunoSEQ multiplex PCR; TCRdb's copy has only in-frame clones and leaves some out. The repertoire holds about 1 million clones, with more than 60% as singletons. The sample was memory CD4+ T cells sorted from blood. Receptors originate from a man aged 18 to 30 in good health. Each CDR3 is given with its conserved first and last residue. A D gene is named only where the DNA matches it firmly. Size is omitted from some rows. Given values are once, few, many or a class for expanded clones.

D	size	J	V	CDR3	DNA
NA	NA	TRBJ2-7	TRBV10-3	CAISVKGGSYEQYF	TGTGCCATCAGTGTCAAGGGGGGATCCTACGAGCAGTACTTC
NA	NA	TRBJ2-2	TRBV12-5	CASGLTDTGELFF	TGTGCTAGTGGTTTGACGGACACCGGGGAGCTGTTTTTT
NA	NA	TRBJ2-7	TRBV4-3	CASSQANEQYF	TGCGCCAGCAGCCAAGCAAACGAGCAGTACTTC
TRBD1	NA	TRBJ1-4	TRBV18	CASSPTGSNEKLFF	TGTGCCAGCTCGCCGACAGGGTCTAATGAAAAACTGTTTTTT
NA	NA	TRBJ2-3	TRBV7-2	CASSLGHFTDTQYF	TGTGCCAGCAGCCTTGGACACTTCACAGATACGCAGTATTTT
NA	NA	TRBJ1-1	TRBV18	CASSPPAVGGAEAFF	TGTGCCAGCTCACCACCGGCAGTTGGCGGCGCTGAAGCTTTCTTT
NA	NA	TRBJ1-1	TRBV6-4	CASSATRGTEAFF	TGTGCCAGCAGTGCCACCAGGGGCACTGAAGCTTTCTTT
NA	NA	TRBJ2-1	TRBV5-6	CASSFARIYYNEQFF	TGTGCCAGCAGCTTTGCCCGAATTTACTACAATGAGCAGTTCTTC
NA	few	TRBJ1-5	TRBV7-8	CASSFAPTGQSHF	TGTGCCAGCAGCTTTGCGCCCACTGGACAATCGCATTTT
NA	NA	TRBJ2-1	TRBV7-8	CASSFQGGYNEQFF	TGTGCCAGCAGCTTCCAGGGGGGGTACAATGAGCAGTTCTTC
TRBD2	NA	TRBJ2-3	TRBV10-1	CASSERGAGGTDTQYF	TGCGCCAGCAGTGAGAGAGGAGCGGGAGGCACAGATACGCAGTATTTT
NA	NA	TRBJ2-7	TRBV7-2	CASSLPGAGYEQYF	TGTGCCAGCAGCTTACCGGGGGCGGGGTACGAGCAGTACTTC
NA	NA	TRBJ1-5	TRBV18	CASSHTDLRDGPQHF	TGTGCCAGCTCACATACGGACCTGAGGGATGGGCCCCAGCATTTT
NA	NA	TRBJ2-3	TRBV5-5	CASSLGHGTDTQYF	TGTGCCAGCAGCTTGGGGCACGGCACAGATACGCAGTATTTT
TRBD1	NA	TRBJ2-6	TRBV19	CASSTTGIGSGANVLTF	TGTGCCAGTAGTACGACAGGGATTGGCTCTGGGGCCAACGTCCTGACTTTC
TRBD1	NA	TRBJ2-3	TRBV2	CASRGQGASTDTQYF	TGTGCCAGCAGGGGACAGGGCGCAAGCACAGATACGCAGTATTTT
NA	many	TRBJ1-1	TRBV5-1	CASSLGISMNTEAFF	TGCGCCAGCAGCTTGGGTATCTCCATGAACACTGAAGCTTTCTTT
NA	NA	TRBJ1-6	TRBV4-2	CASSQGAQLLGSPLHF	TGTGCCAGCAGCCAAGGCGCGCAGCTTCTGGGTTCACCCCTCCACTTT
TRBD1	few	TRBJ1-1	TRBV6-1	CASSVQGAGTEAFF	TGTGCCAGCAGTGTACAGGGGGCGGGGACTGAAGCTTTCTTT
NA	many	TRBJ1-1	TRBV5-1	CASSLGRNTEAFF	TGCGCCAGCAGCTTAGGAAGGAACACTGAAGCTTTCTTT
NA	once	TRBJ2-2	TRBV6-5	CASSYFQGGTGELFF	TGTGCCAGCAGTTATTTCCAGGGGGGAACCGGGGAGCTGTTTTTT
NA	NA	TRBJ1-5	TRBV30	CAWSAGVNQPQHF	TGTGCCTGGAGTGCAGGGGTCAATCAGCCCCAGCATTTT
NA	NA	TRBJ1-1	TRBV6-1	CASSENLQTTEAFF	TGTGCCAGCAGTGAAAACTTACAGACCACTGAAGCTTTCTTT
NA	NA	TRBJ1-2	TRBV28	CASSLFFELSPYGYTF	TGTGCCAGCAGTTTATTCTTTGAATTATCACCTTATGGCTACACCTTC